This TCR beta chain was obtained from a study of blood T cell repertoires in COVID-19. Background on the study: Sources were T cells, B-cell-depleted T cells, or PBMCs; the material itself was cDNA or gDNA.

Recruits, aged about 18 to 100 years, lived in 25 or so US areas. Cohorts were based on clinical histories the participants reported. Profiling relied on immunoSEQ multiplex PCR, and the TCRdb table lists in-frame clones only, not all of them. The sample includes roughly 76,000 clones, approximately 90% of them seen just once. Specimen: PBMCs or T cells enriched from blood (not recorded which). The sequence came from a woman in her forties or fifties with acute COVID-19.

CDR3: CASSLGLADLTDTQYF. DNA for the CDR3: TGTGCCAGCAGCTTGGGACTAGCGGATCTCACAGATACGCAGTATTTT. J is TRBJ2-3 and V is TRBV7-3; TRBD2 agrees at 11 bases. The length of the CDR3 is 16 residues. Trimming cost V 3 bases and J 2 bases; bases outside gene matches: 4. CDR1 and CDR2 from the germline V gene are SGHTA and FQGTGA.